Listed below are T cell receptor beta chains from one sample, sequenced in a study of blood T cell repertoires in COVID-19. Libraries were prepared by immunoSEQ multiplex PCR; TCRdb keeps only in-frame clonotypes and omits some of them. The data show 90,000 to 100,000 clones, more than 70% seen once. Sequencing was performed on peripheral blood. The receptors were gathered from a man in his 70s with acute or convalescent COVID-19. Both conserved end residues are part of each CDR3. The order of the fields is CDR3 protein, CDR3 DNA, clone size, D gene, J gene, V gene. A D gene is named only where the DNA matches it firmly. A clone size is listed for some rows: how often the clone was seen (once, few, many), or a class if it is expanded.

CAAQGQSSGNTIYF TGTGCCGCCCAGGGTCAAAGCTCTGGAAACACCATATATTTT - - TRBJ1-3 TRBV6-5
CASSIPPEIGGSQYF TGTGCCAGCAGCATACCCCCAGAAATAGGGGGTTCACAGTACTTC - - TRBJ2-4 TRBV11-2
CASSRRGSSTDTQYF TGTGCCAGCAGTCGCAGGGGATCTTCGACAGATACGCAGTATTTT once - TRBJ2-3 TRBV28
CAVASAGEGTGELFF TGCGCCGTCGCATCGGCGGGAGAGGGGACCGGGGAGCTGTTTTTT - TRBD2 TRBJ2-2 TRBV10-2
CASSDGVKYSGNTIYF TGTGCCAGCAGCGACGGGGTGAAATATTCCGGAAACACCATATATTTT - - TRBJ1-3 TRBV2
CASSVRSYNEQFF TGTGCCAGCAGCGTCCGTTCCTACAATGAGCAGTTCTTC many - TRBJ2-1 TRBV11-2
CASRTGWNQPQHF TGTGCCAGCAGGACAGGGTGGAATCAGCCCCAGCATTTT - TRBD1 TRBJ1-5 TRBV28
CSVGGRGYTF TGCAGCGTCGGGGGACGCGGCTACACCTTC - - TRBJ1-2 TRBV29-1
CASQAEGRLGELFF TGTGCCTCCCAGGCGGAGGGTCGGCTGGGGGAGCTGTTTTTT once - TRBJ2-2 TRBV28
CASSLWGDTDTQYF TGTGCCAGCAGCTTATGGGGGGACACAGATACGCAGTATTTT - - TRBJ2-3 TRBV7-3
CASSYSGPSEQYF TGTGCCAGCAGTTACTCGGGCCCTTCCGAGCAGTACTTC once - TRBJ2-7 TRBV6-2/TRBV6-3
CAWSGRAGARLALVTHTQYF TGTGCCTGGAGTGGAAGAGCGGGGGCTCGACTAGCGCTCGTCACTCATACGCAGTATTTT - TRBD2 TRBJ2-3 TRBV30
CASSLPGQVVEKLFF TGTGCCAGTAGTCTGCCGGGACAGGTGGTCGAAAAACTGTTTTTT - TRBD1 TRBJ1-4 TRBV19
CASTLGRRRVDLIGYGYTF TGCGCCAGCACCTTGGGCCGGCGGCGAGTAGACTTAATTGGGTATGGCTACACCTTC many - TRBJ1-2 TRBV5-1
CASRIRGNTNKETQYF TGTGCCAGCAGAATCAGGGGGAATACGAATAAAGAGACCCAGTACTTC - TRBD1 TRBJ2-5 TRBV27
CASSLETALSGNTIYF TGTGCCAGCAGCCTAGAGACAGCCCTATCTGGAAACACCATATATTTT - - TRBJ1-3 TRBV7-2
CASSYTREPRWEQYF TGTGCCAGCAGTTACACTCGAGAGCCCCGATGGGAGCAGTACTTC few - TRBJ2-7 TRBV6-2/TRBV6-3
CASSPSGTGSKKLFF TGTGCCAGCAGCCCATCCGGGACAGGCAGTAAAAAACTGTTTTTT - TRBD1 TRBJ1-4 TRBV9
CASSLASRGNTEAFF TGTGCCAGCTCACTGGCTTCCAGGGGGAACACTGAAGCTTTCTTT few - TRBJ1-1 TRBV18
CAWSVQQGTFSGYGYTF TGTGCCTGGAGTGTACAGCAGGGCACCTTCTCCGGCTATGGCTACACCTTC - - TRBJ1-2 TRBV30
CASSPPRTSGSYNEQFF TGTGCCAGCTCACCACCCCGGACTAGCGGGAGTTACAATGAGCAGTTCTTC - TRBD2 TRBJ2-1 TRBV18
CASSLRVAHEAFF TGTGCCAGCAGCCTTCGGGTGGCCCATGAAGCTTTCTTT - - TRBJ1-1 TRBV13
CASSERRGRREQETQYF TGTGCCAGCAGTGAAAGGCGAGGCAGAAGAGAACAAGAGACCCAGTACTTC - - TRBJ2-5 TRBV6-1
CASSSRSRTNTEAFF TGTGCCAGCAGTTCACGGTCTCGTACGAACACTGAAGCTTTCTTT - - TRBJ1-1 TRBV6-5
CASSLTGGSYNEQFF TGTGCCAGCAGCCTCACCGGGGGGTCCTACAATGAGCAGTTCTTC once TRBD2 TRBJ2-1 TRBV6-5
CASSFLTSGSTDTQYF TGTGCCAGCAGTTTTCTGACTAGCGGTAGCACAGATACGCAGTATTTT - TRBD2 TRBJ2-3 TRBV27
CASSLAGSGSHEQYF TGTGCCAGCAGCTTAGCGGGTAGCGGGAGCCACGAGCAGTACTTC - TRBD2 TRBJ2-7 TRBV7-2
CAWTSLLYGSYNEQFF TGTGCCTGGACATCCCTCTTATACGGCTCCTACAATGAGCAGTTCTTC - - TRBJ2-1 TRBV30
CASSAGEAATNEKLFF TGTGCCAGCTCAGCCGGAGAGGCAGCAACTAATGAAAAACTGTTTTTT - - TRBJ1-4 TRBV18
CASSTPLAGIENYGYTF TGTGCCAGCAGCACCCCCCTGGCGGGGATCGAGAACTATGGCTACACCTTC few - TRBJ1-2 TRBV9
CASTRLAGSSSYEQYF TGTGCCAGCACACGACTAGCGGGATCCTCCTCCTACGAGCAGTACTTC - TRBD2 TRBJ2-7 TRBV2
CSASVQGGYEQFF TGCAGCGCGTCGGTCCAGGGAGGGTATGAGCAGTTCTTC few TRBD2 TRBJ2-1 TRBV29-1
CASGTGQVYGYTF TGTGCCAGCGGAACCGGACAGGTCTATGGCTACACCTTC - TRBD1 TRBJ1-2 TRBV27
CASSDPDRVTDTQYF TGTGCCAGCAGTGATCCGGACAGGGTCACAGATACGCAGTATTTT - TRBD1 TRBJ2-3 TRBV6-1
CASSYPRNYQPQHF TGTGCCAGCAGTTACCCCCGAAACTATCAGCCCCAGCATTTT - - TRBJ1-5 TRBV6-2/TRBV6-3